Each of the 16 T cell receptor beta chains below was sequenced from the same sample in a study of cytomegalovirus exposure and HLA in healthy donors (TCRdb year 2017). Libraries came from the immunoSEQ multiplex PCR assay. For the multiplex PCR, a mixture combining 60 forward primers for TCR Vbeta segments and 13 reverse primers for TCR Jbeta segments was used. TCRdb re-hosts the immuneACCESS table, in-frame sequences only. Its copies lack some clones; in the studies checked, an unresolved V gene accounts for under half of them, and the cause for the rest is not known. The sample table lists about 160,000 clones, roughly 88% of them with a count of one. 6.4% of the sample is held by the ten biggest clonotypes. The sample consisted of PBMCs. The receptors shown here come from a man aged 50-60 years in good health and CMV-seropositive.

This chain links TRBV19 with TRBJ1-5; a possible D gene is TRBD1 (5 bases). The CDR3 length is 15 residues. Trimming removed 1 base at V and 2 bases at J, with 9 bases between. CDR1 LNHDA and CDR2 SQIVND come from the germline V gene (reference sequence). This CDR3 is CASSIGSGRNQPQHF. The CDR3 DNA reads TGTGCCAGTAGTATAGGGTCAGGGCGCAATCAGCCCCAGCATTTT.

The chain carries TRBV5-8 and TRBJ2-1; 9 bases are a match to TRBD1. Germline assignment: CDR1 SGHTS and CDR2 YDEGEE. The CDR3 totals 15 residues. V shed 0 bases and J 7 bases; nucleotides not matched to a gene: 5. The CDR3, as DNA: TGTGCCAGCAGCTTGGGGGACAGGGTGAGGAATGAGCAGTTCTTC. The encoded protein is CASSLGDRVRNEQFF.

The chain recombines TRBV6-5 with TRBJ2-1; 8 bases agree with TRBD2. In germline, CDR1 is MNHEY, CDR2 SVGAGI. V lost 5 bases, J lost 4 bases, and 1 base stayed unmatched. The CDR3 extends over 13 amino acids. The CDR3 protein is CASSPGGYNEQFF. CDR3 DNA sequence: TGTGCCAGCAGTCCGGGGGGGTACAATGAGCAGTTCTTC.

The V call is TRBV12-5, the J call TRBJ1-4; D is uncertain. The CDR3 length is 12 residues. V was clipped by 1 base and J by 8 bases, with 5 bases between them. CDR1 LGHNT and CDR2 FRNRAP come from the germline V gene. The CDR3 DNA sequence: TGTGCTAGTGGTTTGGGGGAGGAAAAACTGTTTTTT. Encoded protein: CASGLGEEKLFF.

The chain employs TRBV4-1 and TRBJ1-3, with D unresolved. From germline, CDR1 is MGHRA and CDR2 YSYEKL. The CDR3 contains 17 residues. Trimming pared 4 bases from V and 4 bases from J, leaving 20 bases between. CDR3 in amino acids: CASSLQYPEGSGNTIYF. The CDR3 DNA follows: TGCGCCAGCAGCCTACAATACCCTGAGGGCTCAGGAAACACCATATATTTT.

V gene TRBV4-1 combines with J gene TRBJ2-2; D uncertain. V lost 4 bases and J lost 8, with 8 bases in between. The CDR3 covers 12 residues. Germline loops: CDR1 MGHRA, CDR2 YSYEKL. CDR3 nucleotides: TGCGCCAGCAGCCCTTCCTTAGGGGAGCTGTTTTTT. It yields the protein CASSPSLGELFF.

The CDR3 loop reads CAAHRGQDQPQHF. The CDR3 bases are TGTGCCGCCCACAGGGGGCAAGATCAGCCCCAGCATTTT. The rearrangement uses TRBV10-3 and TRBJ1-5; TRBD1 agrees at 9 bases. Germline CDR1 ENHRY, CDR2 SYGVKD. The CDR3 runs 13 residues. V lost 11 bases to trimming and J lost 5 bases; unmatched junction nucleotides: 7.

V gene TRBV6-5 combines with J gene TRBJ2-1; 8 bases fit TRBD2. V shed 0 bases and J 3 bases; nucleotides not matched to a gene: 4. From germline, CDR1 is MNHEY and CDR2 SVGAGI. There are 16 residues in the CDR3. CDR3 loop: CASSYSTSGLYNEQFF. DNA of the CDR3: TGTGCCAGCAGTTACTCCACTAGCGGACTCTACAATGAGCAGTTCTTC.

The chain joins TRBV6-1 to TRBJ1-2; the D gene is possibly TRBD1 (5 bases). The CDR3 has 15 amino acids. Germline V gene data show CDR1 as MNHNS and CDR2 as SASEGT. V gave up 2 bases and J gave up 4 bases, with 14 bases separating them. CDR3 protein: CASSERAGGLYGYTF. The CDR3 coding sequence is TGTGCCAGCAGTGAAAGGGCTGGGGGACTCTATGGCTACACCTTC.

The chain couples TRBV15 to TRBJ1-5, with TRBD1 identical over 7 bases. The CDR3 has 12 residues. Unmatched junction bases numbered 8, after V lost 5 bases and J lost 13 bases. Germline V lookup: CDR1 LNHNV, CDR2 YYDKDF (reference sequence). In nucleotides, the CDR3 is TGTGCCACCAGCCTGAACAGGGGAATTCAGCATTTT. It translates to CATSLNRGIQHF.

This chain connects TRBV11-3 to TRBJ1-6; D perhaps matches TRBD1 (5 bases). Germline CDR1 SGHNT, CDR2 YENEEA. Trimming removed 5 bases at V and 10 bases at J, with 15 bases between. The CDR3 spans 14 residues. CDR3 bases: TGTGCCAGCAGCCACGTGGGGGGTCCCTCACCCCTCCACTTT. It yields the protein CASSHVGGPSPLHF.

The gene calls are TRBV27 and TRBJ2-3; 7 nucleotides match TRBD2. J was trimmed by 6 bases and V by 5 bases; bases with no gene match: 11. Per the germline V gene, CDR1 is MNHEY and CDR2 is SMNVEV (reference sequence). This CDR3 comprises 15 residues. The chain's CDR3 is CASSPPGLRSDTQYF. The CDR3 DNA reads TGTGCCAGCAGTCCACCGGGACTACGATCTGATACGCAGTATTTT.

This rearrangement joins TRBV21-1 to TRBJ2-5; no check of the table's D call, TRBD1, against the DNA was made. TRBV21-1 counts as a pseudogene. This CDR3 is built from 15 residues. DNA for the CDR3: TGTGCCAGCAGCAAAGTGGAGGGGGCGGGGGAGACCCAGTACTTC. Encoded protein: CASSKVEGAGETQYF.

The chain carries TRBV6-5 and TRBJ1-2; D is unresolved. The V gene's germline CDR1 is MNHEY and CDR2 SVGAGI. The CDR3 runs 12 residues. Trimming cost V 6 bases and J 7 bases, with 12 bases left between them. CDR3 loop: CASSELVGGYTF. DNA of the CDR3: TGTGCCAGCAGCGAACTAGTGGGTGGCTACACCTTC.

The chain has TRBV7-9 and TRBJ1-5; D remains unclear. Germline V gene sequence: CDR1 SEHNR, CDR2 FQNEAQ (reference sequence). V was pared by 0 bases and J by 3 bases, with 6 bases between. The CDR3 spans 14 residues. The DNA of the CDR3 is TGTGCCAGCAGCTTAGCACAGTACAATCAGCCCCAGCATTTT. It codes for CASSLAQYNQPQHF.

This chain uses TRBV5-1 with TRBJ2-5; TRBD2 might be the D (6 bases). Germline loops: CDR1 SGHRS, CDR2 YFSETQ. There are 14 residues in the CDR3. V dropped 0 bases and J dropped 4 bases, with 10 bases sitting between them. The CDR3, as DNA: TGCGCCAGCAGCTTGGCCCCGGGGGTAGAGACCCAGTACTTC. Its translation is CASSLAPGVETQYF.